This entry is about one TCR beta chain. This sample is part of a study of blood T cell repertoires in COVID-19. The wider study: COVID-19 samples collected from the United States, Italy and Spain covered acute and convalescent phases.

The CDR3 length is 16 residues. Per the germline V gene, CDR1 is GTSNPN and CDR2 is SVGIG (reference sequence). Unmatched junction bases numbered 13, after V lost 3 bases and J lost 3 bases. The authors' processing: Amplification of reference gene primers provided the estimated nucleated cell counts. Assay: immunoSEQ multiplex PCR; the TCRdb copy retains only in-frame clones and omits some. From that table come the V and J calls and clone size; the DNA was used to work out D and trimming. The data show about 280,000 clones, with 86% seen just once and around 2.9% held by the top ten. This clonotype was obtained from a woman aged 30 to 39 with active or convalescent COVID-19. The chain carries TRBV30 and TRBJ1-1; 7 nucleotides align to TRBD1. Sequencing input: peripheral blood. The CDR3 nucleotides read TGTGCCTGGAGGGCCCAAAACAGGGGACCCTACACTGAAGCTTTCTTT. Its translation is CAWRAQNRGPYTEAFF.